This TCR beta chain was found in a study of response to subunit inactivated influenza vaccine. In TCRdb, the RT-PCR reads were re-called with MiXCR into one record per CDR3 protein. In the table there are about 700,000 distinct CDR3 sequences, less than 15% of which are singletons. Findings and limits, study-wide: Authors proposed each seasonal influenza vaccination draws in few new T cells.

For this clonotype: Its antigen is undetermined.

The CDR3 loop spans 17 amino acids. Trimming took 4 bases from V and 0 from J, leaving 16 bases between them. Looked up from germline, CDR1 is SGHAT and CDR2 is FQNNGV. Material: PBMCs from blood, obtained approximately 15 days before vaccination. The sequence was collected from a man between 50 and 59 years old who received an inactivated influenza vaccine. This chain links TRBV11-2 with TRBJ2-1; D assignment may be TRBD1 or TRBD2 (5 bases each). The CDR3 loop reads CASSYPGTESSYNEQFF. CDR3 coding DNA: TGTGCCAGCAGCTATCCGGGGACGGAAAGCTCCTACAATGAGCAGTTCTTC.